A selection of T cell receptor beta chains follows, all from one sample in a study of blood T cell repertoires in COVID-19. TCRdb's table, derived via immunoSEQ multiplex PCR, lists solely in-frame clones and lacks some. The repertoire consists of tens of thousands of clones, with 75% to 90% occurring once and the leading ten covering approximately 12%. Sequenced: peripheral blood. The receptors were gathered from a human donor in a cohort sampled during active COVID-19. CDR3s include the opening cysteine and the closing phenylalanine or tryptophan. The order of the fields is V gene, D gene, J gene, clone size, CDR3 protein, CDR3 DNA. A D gene is named only where the DNA matches it firmly. Some rows have no size entry. The others give once, few or many, or a class for an expanded clone.

V: TRBV28
D: -
J: TRBJ1-5
size: -
CDR3: CASTDTSNQPQHF
DNA: TGTGCCAGCACGGACACGAGCAATCAGCCCCAGCATTTT

V: TRBV9
D: TRBD1
J: TRBJ2-7
size: -
CDR3: CASSVETRGSNEQYF
DNA: TGTGCCAGCAGCGTAGAAACCAGGGGGTCTAACGAGCAGTACTTC

V: TRBV5-1
D: -
J: TRBJ2-1
size: -
CDR3: CASSLGGAERYNEQFF
DNA: TGCGCCAGCAGCTTGGGCGGCGCGGAGCGGTACAATGAGCAGTTCTTC

V: TRBV7-9
D: TRBD1
J: TRBJ1-4
size: -
CDR3: CASSLGQGRATNEKLFF
DNA: TGTGCCAGCAGCTTGGGACAGGGGAGGGCAACTAATGAAAAACTGTTTTTT

V: TRBV12-3/TRBV12-4
D: -
J: TRBJ1-2
size: -
CDR3: CASSPLGAYGYTF
DNA: TGTGCCAGCAGCCCTTTGGGGGCCTATGGCTACACCTTC

V: TRBV6-6
D: TRBD1
J: TRBJ1-1
size: -
CDR3: CASSRQGGNTEAFF
DNA: TGTGCCAGCAGCCGACAGGGAGGGAACACTGAAGCTTTCTTT

V: TRBV11-2
D: -
J: TRBJ2-2
size: -
CDR3: CASSLGVGRTGPTGELFF
DNA: TGTGCCAGCAGCTTAGGGGTGGGGCGAACAGGGCCCACCGGGGAGCTGTTTTTT

V: TRBV2
D: -
J: TRBJ1-1
size: -
CDR3: CASSEMQGENAEAFF
DNA: TGTGCCAGCAGTGAAATGCAGGGTGAGAACGCTGAAGCTTTCTTT

V: TRBV29-1
D: TRBD1
J: TRBJ1-4
size: -
CDR3: CSVRITAAGTGNKLFF
DNA: TGCAGCGTTCGAATCACAGCCGCCGGGACAGGGAATAAGCTGTTTTTT

V: TRBV5-1
D: TRBD2
J: TRBJ2-2
size: few
CDR3: CASSSGANTGELFF
DNA: TGCGCCAGCTCTAGCGGGGCGAACACCGGGGAGCTGTTTTTT

V: TRBV18
D: TRBD2
J: TRBJ2-3
size: -
CDR3: CASSPPEGRVFRTDTQYF
DNA: TGTGCCAGCTCACCACCGGAAGGGAGGGTTTTTCGCACAGATACGCAGTATTTT

V: TRBV28
D: TRBD1
J: TRBJ2-5
size: -
CDR3: CASRGTGRETQYF
DNA: TGTGCCAGCAGGGGGACAGGGAGGGAGACCCAGTACTTC

V: TRBV7-2
D: TRBD1
J: TRBJ1-1
size: -
CDR3: CASSFRLLRQGLTEAFF
DNA: TGTGCCAGCAGCTTTCGGCTTCTTCGACAGGGGCTCACCGAAGCTTTCTTT

V: TRBV3-1/TRBV3-2
D: TRBD1
J: TRBJ1-4
size: -
CDR3: CASSQQTGVEKLFF
DNA: TGTGCCAGCAGCCAACAAACAGGGGTTGAAAAACTGTTTTTT

V: TRBV5-4
D: -
J: TRBJ2-1
size: once
CDR3: CASSLAASPSDNEQFF
DNA: TGTGCCAGCAGCTTGGCCGCATCCCCCAGCGACAATGAGCAGTTCTTC

V: TRBV2
D: TRBD2
J: TRBJ2-7
size: once
CDR3: CASSPSGGLYEQYF
DNA: TGTGCCAGCTCCCCGTCGGGGGGACTCTACGAGCAGTACTTC

V: TRBV7-9
D: -
J: TRBJ1-4
size: once
CDR3: CASSSGVGQTEKLFF
DNA: TGTGCCAGCAGCTCCGGGGTTGGGCAGACTGAAAAACTGTTTTTT

V: TRBV3-1/TRBV3-2
D: TRBD2
J: TRBJ2-1
size: -
CDR3: CASSQDRGLAGAYNEQFF
DNA: TGTGCCAGCAGCCAAGACCGAGGACTAGCGGGGGCTTACAATGAGCAGTTCTTC

V: TRBV19
D: -
J: TRBJ2-2
size: -
CDR3: CASTDHGAGELFF
DNA: TGTGCCAGTACGGACCACGGGGCCGGGGAGCTGTTTTTT

V: TRBV7-9
D: -
J: TRBJ1-2
size: few
CDR3: CASSLNEANYGYTF
DNA: TGTGCCAGCAGCCTGAACGAGGCTAACTATGGCTACACCTTC

V: TRBV29-1
D: -
J: TRBJ2-5
size: -
CDR3: CSVHLETQYF
DNA: TGCAGCGTTCATTTGGAGACCCAGTACTTC

V: TRBV5-1
D: TRBD1
J: TRBJ1-3
size: -
CDR3: CASSSTGDSGNTIYF
DNA: TGCGCCAGCAGCTCCACAGGGGACTCTGGAAACACCATATATTTT

V: TRBV7-3
D: TRBD1
J: TRBJ2-7
size: -
CDR3: CASSLRGQGLDEQYF
DNA: TGTGCCAGCAGCTTACGAGGACAGGGGTTGGACGAGCAGTACTTC

V: TRBV3-1/TRBV3-2
D: -
J: TRBJ1-5
size: -
CDR3: CASSQTADSNQPQHF
DNA: TGTGCCAGCAGCCAAACAGCGGATAGCAATCAGCCCCAGCATTTT

V: TRBV27
D: -
J: TRBJ2-7
size: -
CDR3: CASSLTGPTFGEQYF
DNA: TGTGCCAGCAGCCTAACAGGCCCCACCTTCGGCGAGCAGTACTTC

V: TRBV3-1/TRBV3-2
D: -
J: TRBJ1-5
size: -
CDR3: CASSQRGDQPQHF
DNA: TGTGCCAGCAGCCAACGGGGGGATCAGCCCCAGCATTTT

V: TRBV18
D: TRBD1
J: TRBJ2-7
size: -
CDR3: CASSSRDRGYEQYF
DNA: TGTGCCAGCTCAAGCCGGGACAGGGGGTACGAGCAGTACTTC

V: TRBV28
D: TRBD1
J: TRBJ1-3
size: once
CDR3: CASSFGQGGTSSGNTIYF
DNA: TGTGCCAGCAGTTTCGGACAGGGGGGTACAAGCTCTGGAAACACCATATATTTT

V: TRBV5-1
D: -
J: TRBJ2-5
size: -
CDR3: CASSGRGWETQYF
DNA: TGCGCCAGCAGCGGACGGGGTTGGGAGACCCAGTACTTC

V: TRBV6-1
D: TRBD1
J: TRBJ1-1
size: -
CDR3: CASSDTGGWNTEAFF
DNA: TGTGCCAGCAGTGACACAGGGGGGTGGAACACTGAAGCTTTCTTT

V: TRBV6-5
D: -
J: TRBJ2-7
size: -
CDR3: CASSYHGGESYEQYF
DNA: TGTGCCAGCAGTTACCACGGGGGTGAGTCCTACGAGCAGTACTTC

V: TRBV2
D: TRBD1
J: TRBJ1-4
size: -
CDR3: CASRGQKPTNEKLFF
DNA: TGTGCCAGCAGGGGACAGAAACCAACTAATGAAAAACTGTTTTTT

V: TRBV28
D: -
J: TRBJ1-5
size: -
CDR3: CASSMGGSNQPQHF
DNA: TGTGCCAGCTCTATGGGGGGGAGCAATCAGCCCCAGCATTTT

V: TRBV28
D: -
J: TRBJ2-3
size: -
CDR3: CASSLYSDTQYF
DNA: TGTGCCAGCAGTTTATACTCAGATACGCAGTATTTT

V: TRBV2
D: TRBD1
J: TRBJ1-2
size: -
CDR3: CASSGSGQLNYGYTF
DNA: TGTGCCAGCAGTGGGTCGGGACAGCTCAACTATGGCTACACCTTC

V: TRBV28
D: -
J: TRBJ1-6
size: -
CDR3: CASRLGGHSNSPLHF
DNA: TGTGCCAGCCGGCTGGGGGGGCACTCTAATTCACCCCTCCACTTT

V: TRBV5-1
D: TRBD1
J: TRBJ2-2
size: few
CDR3: CASRRRGQGEDTGELFF
DNA: TGCGCCAGCAGACGTAGGGGACAGGGGGAGGACACCGGGGAGCTGTTTTTT

V: TRBV9
D: TRBD2
J: TRBJ2-7
size: -
CDR3: CASSVAGGLIYEQYF
DNA: TGTGCCAGCAGCGTAGCGGGAGGGCTCATCTACGAGCAGTACTTC

V: TRBV3-1/TRBV3-2
D: -
J: TRBJ1-1
size: -
CDR3: CASSRSGGGPEAFF
DNA: TGTGCCAGCAGCCGCTCGGGGGGCGGCCCTGAAGCTTTCTTT

V: TRBV7-8
D: -
J: TRBJ2-7
size: -
CDR3: CASSPRIERALGEQYF
DNA: TGTGCCAGCAGCCCACGAATTGAGAGAGCCCTCGGCGAGCAGTACTTC

V: TRBV5-1
D: -
J: TRBJ2-6
size: -
CDR3: CASSLVSGHLSGANVLTF
DNA: TGCGCCAGCAGCTTGGTGTCAGGCCATCTCTCTGGGGCCAACGTCCTGACTTTC

V: TRBV20-1
D: -
J: TRBJ2-5
size: -
CDR3: CSATSQETQYF
DNA: TGCAGTGCTACCAGTCAAGAGACCCAGTACTTC

V: TRBV18
D: -
J: TRBJ2-1
size: -
CDR3: CASSPEQAGGSYNEQFF
DNA: TGTGCCAGCTCACCGGAACAGGCCGGAGGGTCCTACAATGAGCAGTTCTTC

V: TRBV3-1/TRBV3-2
D: -
J: TRBJ2-7
size: once
CDR3: CASQGSSSYEQYF
DNA: TGTGCCAGCCAGGGCTCCTCTTCCTACGAGCAGTACTTC

V: TRBV25-1
D: -
J: TRBJ1-1
size: -
CDR3: CASSEAGKESEAFF
DNA: TGTGCCAGCAGTGAGGCAGGGAAGGAATCCGAAGCTTTCTTT

V: TRBV18
D: TRBD1
J: TRBJ2-7
size: -
CDR3: CASSPLGQGYEQYF
DNA: TGTGCCAGCTCACCCCTAGGACAGGGCTACGAGCAGTACTTC

V: TRBV6-5
D: -
J: TRBJ2-4
size: once
CDR3: CASTTGTVAKNIQYF
DNA: TGTGCCAGCACCACGGGGACTGTAGCCAAAAACATTCAGTACTTC

V: TRBV21-1
D: -
J: TRBJ2-7
size: -
CDR3: CASSKMSINRPWTGGYEQYF
DNA: TGTGCCAGCAGTAAAATGTCCATCAACCGTCCCTGGACAGGGGGCTACGAGCAGTACTTC

V: TRBV6-8
D: -
J: TRBJ2-7
size: -
CDR3: CASSSLTGKPYEQYF
DNA: TGTGCCAGCAGTTCATTGACAGGAAAGCCCTACGAGCAGTACTTC

V: TRBV7-3
D: TRBD2
J: TRBJ2-1
size: few
CDR3: CASSLTPGLAGGLKGEQFF
DNA: TGTGCCAGCAGCTTAACGCCGGGACTAGCGGGAGGGTTGAAGGGTGAGCAGTTCTTC

V: TRBV27
D: TRBD2
J: TRBJ2-1
size: -
CDR3: CASSSTSGQYNEQFF
DNA: TGTGCCAGCAGTTCGACTAGCGGACAGTACAATGAGCAGTTCTTC

V: TRBV9
D: -
J: TRBJ2-5
size: -
CDR3: CASSPRDSLKETQYF
DNA: TGTGCCAGCAGCCCCCGGGACTCTCTAAAAGAGACCCAGTACTTC

V: TRBV19
D: TRBD1
J: TRBJ1-2
size: once
CDR3: CASSTSGQGYYGYTF
DNA: TGTGCCAGTAGTACATCGGGACAGGGCTACTATGGCTACACCTTC

V: TRBV30
D: -
J: TRBJ1-5
size: -
CDR3: CAWSTRIGIGNQPQHF
DNA: TGTGCCTGGAGTACCAGGATCGGGATAGGCAATCAGCCCCAGCATTTT

V: TRBV10-1
D: TRBD1
J: TRBJ2-2
size: -
CDR3: CASSGTGNTGELFF
DNA: TGCGCCAGCTCGGGGACAGGAAACACCGGGGAGCTGTTTTTT

V: TRBV3-1/TRBV3-2
D: TRBD1
J: TRBJ1-4
size: -
CDR3: CASSQGRNLRDRLNEKLFF
DNA: TGTGCCAGCAGCCAGGGACGGAACCTCCGGGACAGACTTAATGAAAAACTGTTTTTT

V: TRBV19
D: TRBD2
J: TRBJ2-7
size: -
CDR3: CASNSGGKPYEQYF
DNA: TGTGCCAGTAATAGCGGGGGAAAACCCTACGAGCAGTACTTC

V: TRBV5-4
D: TRBD1
J: TRBJ2-1
size: -
CDR3: CASSQDRVQYNEQFF
DNA: TGTGCCAGCAGCCAGGACAGGGTCCAGTACAATGAGCAGTTCTTC